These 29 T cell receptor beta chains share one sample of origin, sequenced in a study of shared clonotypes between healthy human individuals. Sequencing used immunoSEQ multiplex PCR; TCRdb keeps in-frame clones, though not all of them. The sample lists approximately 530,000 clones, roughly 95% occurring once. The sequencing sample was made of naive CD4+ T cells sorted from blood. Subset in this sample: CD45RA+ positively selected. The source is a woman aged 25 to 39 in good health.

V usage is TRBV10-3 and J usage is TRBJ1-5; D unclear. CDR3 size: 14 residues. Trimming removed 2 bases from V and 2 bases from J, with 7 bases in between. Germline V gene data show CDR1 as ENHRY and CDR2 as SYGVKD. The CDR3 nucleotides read TGTGCCATCAGTGAGGGGAGAGGCAATCAGCCCCAGCATTTT. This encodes CAISEGRGNQPQHF.

The CDR3 DNA follows: TGTGCCAGCAGTTACGCGGGAGGTGGCTACGAGCAGTACTTC. Protein: CASSYAGGGYEQYF. The genes are TRBV27 and TRBJ2-7; 8 positions agree with TRBD2. Germline loops: CDR1 MNHEY, CDR2 SMNVEV (reference sequence). V lost 4 bases to trimming and J lost 3 bases; unmatched junction nucleotides: 5. The CDR3 length is 14 residues.

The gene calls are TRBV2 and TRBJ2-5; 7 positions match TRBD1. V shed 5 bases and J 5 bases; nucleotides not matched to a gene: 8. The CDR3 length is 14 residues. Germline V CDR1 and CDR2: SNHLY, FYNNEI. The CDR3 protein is CASSTRQGGETQYF. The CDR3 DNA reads TGTGCCAGCAGTACACGACAGGGCGGGGAGACCCAGTACTTC. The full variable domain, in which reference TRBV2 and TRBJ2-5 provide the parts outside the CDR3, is EPEVTQTPSHQVTQMGQEVILRCVPISNHLYFYWYRQILGQKVEFLVSFYNNEISEKSEIFDDQFSVERPDGSNFTLKIRSTKLEDSAMYFCASSTRQGGETQYFGPGTRLLVL.

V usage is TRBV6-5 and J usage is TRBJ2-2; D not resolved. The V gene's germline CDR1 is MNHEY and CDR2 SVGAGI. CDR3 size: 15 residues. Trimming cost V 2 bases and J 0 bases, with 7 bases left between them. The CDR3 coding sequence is TGTGCCAGCAGTTACGCCAGAACGAACACCGGGGAGCTGTTTTTT. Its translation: CASSYARTNTGELFF.

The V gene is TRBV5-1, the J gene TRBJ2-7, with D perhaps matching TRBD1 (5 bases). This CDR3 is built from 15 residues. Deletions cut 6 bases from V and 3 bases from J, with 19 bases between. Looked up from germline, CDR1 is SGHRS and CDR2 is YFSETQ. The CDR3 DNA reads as TGCGCCAGCAAAGCTTTGGGGCAAGAAATCTACGAGCAGTACTTC. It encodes CASKALGQEIYEQYF.

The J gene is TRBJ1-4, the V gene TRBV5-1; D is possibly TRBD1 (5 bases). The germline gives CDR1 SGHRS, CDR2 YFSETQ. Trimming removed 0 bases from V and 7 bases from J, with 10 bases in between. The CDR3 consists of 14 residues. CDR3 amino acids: CASSLGGASEKLFF. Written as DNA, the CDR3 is TGCGCCAGCAGCTTGGGCGGGGCATCTGAAAAACTGTTTTTT. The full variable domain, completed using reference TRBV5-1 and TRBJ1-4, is KAGVTQTPRYLIKTRGQQVTLSCSPISGHRSVSWYQQTPGQGLQFLFEYFSETQRNKGNFPGRFSGRQFSNSRSEMNVSTLELGDSALYLCASSLGGASEKLFFGSGTQLSVL.

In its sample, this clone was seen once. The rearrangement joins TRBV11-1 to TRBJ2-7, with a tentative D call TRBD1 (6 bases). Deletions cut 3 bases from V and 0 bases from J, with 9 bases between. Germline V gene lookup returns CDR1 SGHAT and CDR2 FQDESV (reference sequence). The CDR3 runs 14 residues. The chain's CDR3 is CASSFQGISYEQYF. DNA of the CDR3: TGTGCCAGCAGCTTTCAGGGGATCTCCTACGAGCAGTACTTC.

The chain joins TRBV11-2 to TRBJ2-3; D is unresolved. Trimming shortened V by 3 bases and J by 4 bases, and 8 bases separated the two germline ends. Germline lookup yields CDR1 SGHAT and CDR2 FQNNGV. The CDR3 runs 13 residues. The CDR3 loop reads CASSFYSPDTQYF. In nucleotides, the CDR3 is TGTGCCAGCAGCTTCTACTCCCCAGATACGCAGTATTTT.

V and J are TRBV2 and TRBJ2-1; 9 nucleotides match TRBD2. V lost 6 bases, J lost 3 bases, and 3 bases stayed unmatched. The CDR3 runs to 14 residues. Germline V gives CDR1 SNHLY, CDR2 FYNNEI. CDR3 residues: CASRRTSDYNEQFF. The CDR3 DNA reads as TGTGCCAGCAGAAGGACTAGCGACTACAATGAGCAGTTCTTC.

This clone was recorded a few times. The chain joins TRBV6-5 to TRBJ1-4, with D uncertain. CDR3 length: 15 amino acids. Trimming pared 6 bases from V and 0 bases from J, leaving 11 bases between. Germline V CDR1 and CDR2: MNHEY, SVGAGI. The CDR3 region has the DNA TGTGCCAGCAGCCCCGTGGGCGCAACTAATGAAAAACTGTTTTTT. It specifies CASSPVGATNEKLFF.

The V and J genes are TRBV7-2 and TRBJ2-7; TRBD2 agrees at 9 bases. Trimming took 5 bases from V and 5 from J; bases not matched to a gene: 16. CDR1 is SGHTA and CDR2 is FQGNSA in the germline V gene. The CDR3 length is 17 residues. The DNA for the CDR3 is TGTGCCAGCAGCATGCTTAAGAGGGGCGGGAGGGTTGACGAGCAGTACTTC. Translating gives CASSMLKRGGRVDEQYF.

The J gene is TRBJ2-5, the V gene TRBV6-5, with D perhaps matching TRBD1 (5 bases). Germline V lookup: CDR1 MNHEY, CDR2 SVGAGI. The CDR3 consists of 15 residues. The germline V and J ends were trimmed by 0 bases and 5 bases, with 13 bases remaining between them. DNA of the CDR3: TGTGCCAGCAGTTACTCGATGTTGGGGCCGGAGACCCAGTACTTC. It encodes CASSYSMLGPETQYF.

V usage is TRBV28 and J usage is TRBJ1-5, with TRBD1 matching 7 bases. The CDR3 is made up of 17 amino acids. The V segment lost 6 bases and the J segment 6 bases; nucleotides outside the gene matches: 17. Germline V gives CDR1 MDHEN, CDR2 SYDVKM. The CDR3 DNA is TGTGCCAGCAGAGAACAGGGGACTACGCTGAGCGGTCAGCCCCAGCATTTT. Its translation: CASREQGTTLSGQPQHF. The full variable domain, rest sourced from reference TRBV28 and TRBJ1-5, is DVKVTQSSRYLVKRTGEKVFLECVQDMDHENMFWYRQDPGLGLRLIYFSYDVKMKEKGDIPEGYSVSREKKERFSLILESASTNQTSMYLCASREQGTTLSGQPQHFGDGTRLSIL.

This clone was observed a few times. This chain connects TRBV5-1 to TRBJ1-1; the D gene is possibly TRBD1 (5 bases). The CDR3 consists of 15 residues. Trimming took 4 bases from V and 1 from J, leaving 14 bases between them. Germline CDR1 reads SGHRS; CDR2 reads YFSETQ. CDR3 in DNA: TGCGCCAGCAGCGTGCAAGGGACGGAGAACACTGAAGCTTTCTTT. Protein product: CASSVQGTENTEAFF.

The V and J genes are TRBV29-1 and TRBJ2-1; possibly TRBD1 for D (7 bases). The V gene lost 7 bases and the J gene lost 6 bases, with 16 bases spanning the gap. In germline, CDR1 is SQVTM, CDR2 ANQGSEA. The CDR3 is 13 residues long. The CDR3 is CSGRRQGGNEQFF. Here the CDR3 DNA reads TGCAGCGGCCGGCGGCAGGGGGGCAATGAGCAGTTCTTC.

In DNA, the CDR3 is TGCGCCAGCAGCTCCGACCCAGGGACAGGGGTATCCTACGAGCAGTACTTC. Protein sequence: CASSSDPGTGVSYEQYF. The chain joins TRBV5-1 to TRBJ2-7, with 10 bases aligning to TRBD1. The CDR3 is 17 amino acids. Germline CDR1 is SGHRS and CDR2 is YFSETQ. V was clipped by 3 bases and J by 1 base; unmatched bases: 10.

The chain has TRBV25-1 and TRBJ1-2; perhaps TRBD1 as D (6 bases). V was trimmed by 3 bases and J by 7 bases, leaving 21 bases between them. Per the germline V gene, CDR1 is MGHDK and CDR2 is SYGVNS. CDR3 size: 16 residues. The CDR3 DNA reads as TGTGCCAGCAGTGAGCAGGGCGGCAGGGGTCGTCGTGGCTACACCTTC. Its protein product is CASSEQGGRGRRGYTF.

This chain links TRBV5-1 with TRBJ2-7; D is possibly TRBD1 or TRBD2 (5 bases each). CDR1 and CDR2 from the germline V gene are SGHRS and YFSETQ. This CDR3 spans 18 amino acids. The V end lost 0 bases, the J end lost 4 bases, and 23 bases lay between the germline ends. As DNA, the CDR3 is TGCGCCAGCAGCTTGGAGAAACCCGGGACGGCCATTAGGTACGAGCAGTACTTC. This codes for CASSLEKPGTAIRYEQYF.

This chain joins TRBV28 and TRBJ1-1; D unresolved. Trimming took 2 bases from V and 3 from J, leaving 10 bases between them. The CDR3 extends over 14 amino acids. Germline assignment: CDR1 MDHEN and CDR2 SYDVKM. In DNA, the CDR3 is TGTGCCAGCAGTTTACTGCAGACCCACACTGAAGCTTTCTTT. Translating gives CASSLLQTHTEAFF. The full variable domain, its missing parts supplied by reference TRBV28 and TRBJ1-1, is DVKVTQSSRYLVKRTGEKVFLECVQDMDHENMFWYRQDPGLGLRLIYFSYDVKMKEKGDIPEGYSVSREKKERFSLILESASTNQTSMYLCASSLLQTHTEAFFGQGTRLTVV.

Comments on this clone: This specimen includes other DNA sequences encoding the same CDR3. The CDR3 loop is CASSPRGNQPQHF. CDR3 sequence (DNA): TGTGCCAGCTCACCACGGGGCAATCAGCCCCAGCATTTT. This chain joins TRBV18 and TRBJ1-5, with D hard to call. The CDR3 runs to 13 residues. Trimming stripped 1 base from V and 2 bases from J, with 3 bases between. Germline loops: CDR1 KGHSH, CDR2 LQKENI.

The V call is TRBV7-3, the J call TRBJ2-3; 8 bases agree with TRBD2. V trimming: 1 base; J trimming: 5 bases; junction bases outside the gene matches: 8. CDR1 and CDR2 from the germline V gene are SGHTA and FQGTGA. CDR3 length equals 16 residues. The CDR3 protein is CASSLMSGGPGDTQYF. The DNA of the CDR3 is TGTGCCAGCAGCTTAATGTCGGGAGGGCCGGGAGATACGCAGTATTTT.

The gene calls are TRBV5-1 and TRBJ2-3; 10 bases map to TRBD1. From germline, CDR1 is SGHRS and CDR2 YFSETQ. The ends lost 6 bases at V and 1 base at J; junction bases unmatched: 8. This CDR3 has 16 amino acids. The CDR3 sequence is CASTTGTGERTDTQYF. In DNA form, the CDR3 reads TGCGCCAGCACGACGGGGACAGGGGAGCGCACAGATACGCAGTATTTT.

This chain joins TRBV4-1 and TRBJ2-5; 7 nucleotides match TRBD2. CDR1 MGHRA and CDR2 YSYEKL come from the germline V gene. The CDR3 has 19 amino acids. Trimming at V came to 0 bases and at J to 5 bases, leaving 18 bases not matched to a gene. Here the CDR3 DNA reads TGCGCCAGCAGCCAAGATCCACCTCTATATAGCGGGTTGGGGGAGACCCAGTACTTC. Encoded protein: CASSQDPPLYSGLGETQYF.

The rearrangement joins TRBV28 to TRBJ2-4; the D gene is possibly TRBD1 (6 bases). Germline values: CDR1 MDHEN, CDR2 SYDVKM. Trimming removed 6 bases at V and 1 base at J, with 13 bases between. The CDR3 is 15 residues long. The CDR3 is CASSSRQVAKNIQYF. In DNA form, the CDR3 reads TGTGCCAGCAGCTCCCGACAGGTGGCCAAAAACATTCAGTACTTC.

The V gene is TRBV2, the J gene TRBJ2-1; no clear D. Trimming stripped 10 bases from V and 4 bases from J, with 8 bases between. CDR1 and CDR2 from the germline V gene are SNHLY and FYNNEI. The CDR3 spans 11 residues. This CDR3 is CATRFYNEQFF. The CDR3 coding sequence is TGTGCCACCCGGTTTTACAATGAGCAGTTCTTC.

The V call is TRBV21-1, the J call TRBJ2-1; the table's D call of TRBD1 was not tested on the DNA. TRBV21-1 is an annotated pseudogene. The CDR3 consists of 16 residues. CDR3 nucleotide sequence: TGTGCCAGCAGCAAAGGACAGGACGCCTTATCGGGTGAGCAGTTCTTC. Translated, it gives CASSKGQDALSGEQFF.

The CDR3 loop reads CASGLDRGPYEQYF. CDR3 nucleotide sequence: TGTGCCAGCGGGCTAGACAGGGGGCCCTACGAGCAGTACTTC. The chain joins TRBV28 to TRBJ2-7, with TRBD1 identical over 10 bases. CDR3 size: 14 residues. Germline V gene data show CDR1 as MDHEN and CDR2 as SYDVKM. V shed 8 bases, J shed 2 bases, and the junction held 6 bases outside the gene matches.

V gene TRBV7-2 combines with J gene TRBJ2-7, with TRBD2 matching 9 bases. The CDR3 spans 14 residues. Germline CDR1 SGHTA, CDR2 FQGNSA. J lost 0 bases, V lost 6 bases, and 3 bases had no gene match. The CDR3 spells CASSSGRGSYEQYF. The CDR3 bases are TGTGCCAGCAGTAGCGGGAGAGGCTCCTACGAGCAGTACTTC.

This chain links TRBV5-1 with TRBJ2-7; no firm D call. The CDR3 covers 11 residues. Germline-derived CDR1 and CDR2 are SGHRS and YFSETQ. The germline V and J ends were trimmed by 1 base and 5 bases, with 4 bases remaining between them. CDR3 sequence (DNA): TGCGCCAGCAGCTTGTCTAACGAGCAGTACTTC. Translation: CASSLSNEQYF.